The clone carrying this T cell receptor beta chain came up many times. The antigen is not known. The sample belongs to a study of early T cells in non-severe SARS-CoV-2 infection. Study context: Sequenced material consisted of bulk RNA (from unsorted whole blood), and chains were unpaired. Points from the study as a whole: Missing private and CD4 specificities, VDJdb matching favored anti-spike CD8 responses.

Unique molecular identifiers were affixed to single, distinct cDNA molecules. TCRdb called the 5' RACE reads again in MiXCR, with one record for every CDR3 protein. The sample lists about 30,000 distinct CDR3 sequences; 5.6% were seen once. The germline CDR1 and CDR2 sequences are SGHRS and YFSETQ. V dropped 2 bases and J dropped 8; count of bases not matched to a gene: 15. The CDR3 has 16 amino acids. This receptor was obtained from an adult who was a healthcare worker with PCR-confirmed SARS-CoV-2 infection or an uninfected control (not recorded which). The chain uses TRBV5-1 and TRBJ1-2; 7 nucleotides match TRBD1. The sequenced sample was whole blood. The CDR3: CASSFRGDSQQGGYTF. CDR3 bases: TGCGCCAGCAGCTTTCGAGGGGACAGCCAGCAAGGAGGCTACACCTTC.